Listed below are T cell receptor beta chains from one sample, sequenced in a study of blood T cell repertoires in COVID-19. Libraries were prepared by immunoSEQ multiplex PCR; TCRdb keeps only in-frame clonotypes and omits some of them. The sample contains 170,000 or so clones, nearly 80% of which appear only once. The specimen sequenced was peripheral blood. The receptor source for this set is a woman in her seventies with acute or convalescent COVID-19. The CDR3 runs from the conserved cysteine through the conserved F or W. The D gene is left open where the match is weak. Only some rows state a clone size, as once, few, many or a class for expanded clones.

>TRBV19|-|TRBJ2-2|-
TGTGCCAGTAGTCCGCCCGGGACCGGGGAGCTGTTTTTT
CASSPPGTGELFF
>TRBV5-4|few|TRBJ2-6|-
TGTGCCAGCAGCTTGCCGACTACTGGGGCCAACGTCCTGACTTTC
CASSLPTTGANVLTF
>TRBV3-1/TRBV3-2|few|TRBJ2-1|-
TGTGCCAGCAGCCGTGCGCTAGCCAATGAGCAGTTCTTC
CASSRALANEQFF
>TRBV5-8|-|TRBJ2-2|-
TGTGCCAGCAGCTCCAGGATCGGCAAGGCCTTTGCCGGGGAGCTGTTTTTT
CASSSRIGKAFAGELFF
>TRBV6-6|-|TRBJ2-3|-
TGTGCCAGCAGTTTCGGGGGAGATACGCAGTATTTT
CASSFGGDTQYF
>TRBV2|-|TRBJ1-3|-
TGTGCCAGCAGTCCGATGGCGGGACCTGGAAACACCATATATTTT
CASSPMAGPGNTIYF
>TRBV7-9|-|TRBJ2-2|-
TGTGCCAGCAGCGGGGGGGCGGCGGCAACCGGGGAGCTGTTTTTT
CASSGGAAATGELFF
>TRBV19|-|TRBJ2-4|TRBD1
TGTGCCAGTAGTCCCTCCGGTCGGACAGGGGGTGTTGTGCTAGCCAAAAACATTCAGTACTTC
CASSPSGRTGGVVLAKNIQYF
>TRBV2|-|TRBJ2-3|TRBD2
TGTGCCAGCAGTTCCGTACTAGCGTCAGGCACAGATACGCAGTATTTT
CASSSVLASGTDTQYF
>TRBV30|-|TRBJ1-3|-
TGTGCCTGGAGTGTATTTCGTGTGGGCTCAGGTGGAAACACCATATATTTT
CAWSVFRVGSGGNTIYF
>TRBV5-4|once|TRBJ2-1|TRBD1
TGTGCCAGCAGCACCCGGGGACAGAGAACCTACAATGAGCAGTTCTTC
CASSTRGQRTYNEQFF
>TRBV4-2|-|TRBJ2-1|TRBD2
TGTGCCAGCAGCCAAGATGGTAGCGGGGGGATCTATGAGCAGTTCTTC
CASSQDGSGGIYEQFF
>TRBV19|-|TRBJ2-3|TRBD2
TGTGCCAGTAGTTACCGGACTAGCGGGAGGGCCCCGGATACGCAGTATTTT
CASSYRTSGRAPDTQYF
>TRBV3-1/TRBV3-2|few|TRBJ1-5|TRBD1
TGTGCCAGCAGCCTGGGGACAGGGGATAGCAATCAGCCCCAGCATTTT
CASSLGTGDSNQPQHF
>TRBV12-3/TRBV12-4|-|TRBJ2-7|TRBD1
TGTGCCAGCAGGGGACAGGGGGACTACGAGCAGTACTTC
CASRGQGDYEQYF
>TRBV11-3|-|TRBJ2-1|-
TGTGCCAGCAGCCAAGGGAGTTCCTACAATGAGCAGTTCTTC
CASSQGSSYNEQFF
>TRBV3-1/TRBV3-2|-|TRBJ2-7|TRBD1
TGTGCCAGCAGCCATCGCCTGCCCTGGACAGGGGGAAGCTACGAGCAGTACTTC
CASSHRLPWTGGSYEQYF
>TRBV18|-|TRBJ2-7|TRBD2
TGTGCCAGCTCACCAGCCCTAGCGGGAGTTCCCGAGCAGTACTTC
CASSPALAGVPEQYF
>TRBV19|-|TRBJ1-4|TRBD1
TGTGCCAGTAGTGTGGGACAGTCAACTAATGAAAAACTGTTTTTT
CASSVGQSTNEKLFF
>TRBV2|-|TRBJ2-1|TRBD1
TGTGCCAGCAGACGACAGGGAAATGAGCAGTTCTTC
CASRRQGNEQFF
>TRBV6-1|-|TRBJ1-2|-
TGTGCCAGCAGTGAATTTCGACAGGTGGGGGCCTATGGCTACACCTTC
CASSEFRQVGAYGYTF
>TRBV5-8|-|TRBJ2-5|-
TGTGCCAGCAGCTTGTCGTTGGAGACCCAGTACTTC
CASSLSLETQYF
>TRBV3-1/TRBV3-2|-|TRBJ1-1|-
TGTGCCAGCAGCCAATACGTTCAGGACACTGAAGCTTTCTTT
CASSQYVQDTEAFF
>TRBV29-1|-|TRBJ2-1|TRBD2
TGCAGCGTTGAAGGGCTAGCGGGAGGTGGAGCCTACAATGAGCAGTTCTTC
CSVEGLAGGGAYNEQFF
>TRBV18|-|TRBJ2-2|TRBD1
TGTGCCAGCTCACCCTTTCCGGGACAGTTCACCGGGGAGCTGTTTTTT
CASSPFPGQFTGELFF
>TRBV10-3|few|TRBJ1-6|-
TGTGCCATCAGCTACGACGGGAATTCACCCCTCCACTTT
CAISYDGNSPLHF
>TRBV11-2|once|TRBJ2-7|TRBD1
TGTGCCAGCAGCTTTAGGACAGGAGAATACGAGCAGTACTTC
CASSFRTGEYEQYF
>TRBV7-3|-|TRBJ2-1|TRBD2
TGTGCCAGCAGCTTAAGGACTAGCAATGAGCAGTTCTTC
CASSLRTSNEQFF
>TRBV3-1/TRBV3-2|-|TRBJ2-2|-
TGTGCCAGCAGCCAAGGACTAATGAACACCGGGGAGCTGTTTTTT
CASSQGLMNTGELFF
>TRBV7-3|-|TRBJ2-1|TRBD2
TGTGCCAGCAGCCCGTTTAGCGGGAGGGACAATGAGCAGTTCTTC
CASSPFSGRDNEQFF
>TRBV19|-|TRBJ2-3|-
TGTGCCAGTAGTACCACCGGAGTATCCCACACAGATACGCAGTATTTT
CASSTTGVSHTDTQYF
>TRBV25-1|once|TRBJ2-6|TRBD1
TGTGCCAGCAGTAGTATAGGACAGGGTTCCGGGGCCAACGTCCTGACTTTC
CASSSIGQGSGANVLTF
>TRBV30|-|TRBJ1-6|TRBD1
TGTGCCTGGAGTCCTCCGAGACAGGGAATTGGTTCACCCCTCCACTTT
CAWSPPRQGIGSPLHF
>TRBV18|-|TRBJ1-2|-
TGTGCCAGCTCACCACAAGCGGGGTATGGCTACACCTTC
CASSPQAGYGYTF
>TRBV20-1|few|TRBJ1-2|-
TGCAGTGCTAGTTCCTTATCGGCGGGGGGTAGGGATGGCTACACCTTC
CSASSLSAGGRDGYTF
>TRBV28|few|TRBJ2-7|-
TGTGCCAGCAGTTTATTACCCGAAGCAGGGAAGGGCGAGCAGTACTTC
CASSLLPEAGKGEQYF
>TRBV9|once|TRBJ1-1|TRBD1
TGTGCCAGCAGCGCTCAGGGGGTCCCCCAGGCTTTCTTT
CASSAQGVPQAFF
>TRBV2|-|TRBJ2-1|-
TGTGCCAGCAGTCCCTATGGCGGGAAGGGAGGCAATGAGCAGTTCTTC
CASSPYGGKGGNEQFF
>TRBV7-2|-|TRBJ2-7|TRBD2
TGTGCCAGCAGCTTAGGACTAGCGGGAGGGGCCTACGAGCAGTACTTC
CASSLGLAGGAYEQYF
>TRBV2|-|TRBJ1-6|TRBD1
TGTGCCAGCAGTATAAGGACAGGGGATTCACCCCTCCACTTT
CASSIRTGDSPLHF